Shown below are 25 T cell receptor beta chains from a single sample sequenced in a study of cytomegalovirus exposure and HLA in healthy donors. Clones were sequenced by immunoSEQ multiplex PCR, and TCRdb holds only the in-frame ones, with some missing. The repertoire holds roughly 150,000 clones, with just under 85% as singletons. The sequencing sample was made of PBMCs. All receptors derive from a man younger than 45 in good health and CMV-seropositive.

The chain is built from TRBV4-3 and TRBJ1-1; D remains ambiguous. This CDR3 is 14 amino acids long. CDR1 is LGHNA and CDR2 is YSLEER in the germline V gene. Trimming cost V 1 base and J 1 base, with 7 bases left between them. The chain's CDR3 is CASSQVGRNTEAFF. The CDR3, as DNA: TGCGCCAGCAGCCAAGTGGGCAGGAACACTGAAGCTTTCTTT.

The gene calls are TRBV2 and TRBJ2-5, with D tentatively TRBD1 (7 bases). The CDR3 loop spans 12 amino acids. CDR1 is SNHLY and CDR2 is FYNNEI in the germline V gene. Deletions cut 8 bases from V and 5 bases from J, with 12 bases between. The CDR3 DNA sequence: TGTGCCAGCGGAGGGACAGAGGAGACCCAGTACTTC. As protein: CASGGTEETQYF.

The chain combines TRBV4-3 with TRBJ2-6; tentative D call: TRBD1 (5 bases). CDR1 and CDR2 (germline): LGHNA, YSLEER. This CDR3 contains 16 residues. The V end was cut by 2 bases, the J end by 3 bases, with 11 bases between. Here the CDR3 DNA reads TGCGCCAGCAGCCAACTTCAGGGCGGTGGGGCCAACGTCCTGACTTTC. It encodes CASSQLQGGGANVLTF.

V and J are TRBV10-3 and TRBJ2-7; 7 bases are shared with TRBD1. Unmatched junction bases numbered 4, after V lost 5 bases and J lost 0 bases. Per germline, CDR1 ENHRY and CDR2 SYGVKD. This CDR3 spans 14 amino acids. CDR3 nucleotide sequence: TGTGCCATCAGTAACAGGGGCGACTCCTACGAGCAGTACTTC. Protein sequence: CAISNRGDSYEQYF.

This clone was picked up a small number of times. The CDR3 loop reads CATSRTLSNYGYTF. The CDR3 DNA reads TGTGCCACCAGCAGAACTTTATCTAACTATGGCTACACCTTC. The chain has TRBV15 and TRBJ1-2; D not resolved. The CDR3 consists of 14 residues. Germline V lookup: CDR1 LNHNV, CDR2 YYDKDF (reference sequence). Trimming removed 2 bases at V and 0 bases at J, with 7 bases between.

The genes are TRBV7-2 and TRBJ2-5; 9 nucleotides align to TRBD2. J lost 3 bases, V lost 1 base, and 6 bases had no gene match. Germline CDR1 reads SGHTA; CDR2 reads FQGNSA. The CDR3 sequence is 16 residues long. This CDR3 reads CASSLGAAGGEETQYF. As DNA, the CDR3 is TGTGCCAGCAGCTTAGGTGCAGCGGGGGGCGAAGAGACCCAGTACTTC.

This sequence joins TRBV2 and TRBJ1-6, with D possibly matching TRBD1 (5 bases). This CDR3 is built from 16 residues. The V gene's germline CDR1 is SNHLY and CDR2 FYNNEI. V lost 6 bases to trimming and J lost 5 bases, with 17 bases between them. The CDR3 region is CASSPGRGWNNSPLHF. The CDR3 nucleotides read TGTGCCAGCAGCCCGGGGAGGGGATGGAATAATTCACCCCTCCACTTT.

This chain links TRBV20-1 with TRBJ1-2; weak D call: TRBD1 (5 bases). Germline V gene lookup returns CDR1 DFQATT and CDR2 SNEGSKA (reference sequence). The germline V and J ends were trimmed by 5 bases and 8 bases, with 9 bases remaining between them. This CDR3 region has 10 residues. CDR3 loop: CSALTDGYTF. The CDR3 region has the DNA TGCAGTGCTTTGACAGACGGCTACACCTTC.

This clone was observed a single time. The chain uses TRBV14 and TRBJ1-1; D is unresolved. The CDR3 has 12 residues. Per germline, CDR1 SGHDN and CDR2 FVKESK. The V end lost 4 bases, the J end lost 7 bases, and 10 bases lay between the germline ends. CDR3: CASSRIRGEAFF. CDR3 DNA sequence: TGTGCCAGCAGCCGCATCCGGGGTGAAGCTTTCTTT.

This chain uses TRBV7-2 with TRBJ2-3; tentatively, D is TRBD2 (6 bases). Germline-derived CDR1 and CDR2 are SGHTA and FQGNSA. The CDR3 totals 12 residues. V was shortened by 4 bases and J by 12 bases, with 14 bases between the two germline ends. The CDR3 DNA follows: TGTGCCAGCAGCTATGGGTCCGGGACTCAGTATTTT. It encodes CASSYGSGTQYF.

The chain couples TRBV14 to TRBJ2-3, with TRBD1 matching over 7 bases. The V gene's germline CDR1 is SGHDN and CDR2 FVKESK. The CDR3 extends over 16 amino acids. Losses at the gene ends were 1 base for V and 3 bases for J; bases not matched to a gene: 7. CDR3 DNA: TGTGCCAGCAGCCAAGGAGGGGGCTATATGACAGATACGCAGTATTTT. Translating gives CASSQGGGYMTDTQYF.

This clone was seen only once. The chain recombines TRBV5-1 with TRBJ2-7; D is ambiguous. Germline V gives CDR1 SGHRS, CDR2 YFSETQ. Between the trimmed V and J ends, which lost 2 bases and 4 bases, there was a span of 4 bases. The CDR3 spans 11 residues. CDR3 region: CASSFGYEQYF. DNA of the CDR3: TGCGCCAGCAGCTTCGGGTACGAGCAGTACTTC.

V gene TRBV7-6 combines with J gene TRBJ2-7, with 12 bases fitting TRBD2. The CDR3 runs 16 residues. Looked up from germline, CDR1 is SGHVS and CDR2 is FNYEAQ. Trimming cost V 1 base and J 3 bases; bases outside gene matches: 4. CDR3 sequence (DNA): TGTGCCAGCAGCTTAGGGCTAGCGGGGGGGAACTACGAGCAGTACTTC. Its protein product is CASSLGLAGGNYEQYF.

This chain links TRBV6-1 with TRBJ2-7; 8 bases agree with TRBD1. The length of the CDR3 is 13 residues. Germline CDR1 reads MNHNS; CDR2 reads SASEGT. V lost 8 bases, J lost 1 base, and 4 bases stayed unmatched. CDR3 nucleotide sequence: TGTGCCAGCGGGACAGGCGGGTCCTACGAGCAGTACTTC. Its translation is CASGTGGSYEQYF.

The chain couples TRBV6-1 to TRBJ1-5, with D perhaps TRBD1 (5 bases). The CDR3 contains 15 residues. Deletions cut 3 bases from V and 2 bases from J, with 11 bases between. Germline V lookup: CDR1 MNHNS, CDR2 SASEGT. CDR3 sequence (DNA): TGTGCCAGCAGTGAGATCGGAGGGGGCAATCAGCCCCAGCATTTT. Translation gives CASSEIGGGNQPQHF.

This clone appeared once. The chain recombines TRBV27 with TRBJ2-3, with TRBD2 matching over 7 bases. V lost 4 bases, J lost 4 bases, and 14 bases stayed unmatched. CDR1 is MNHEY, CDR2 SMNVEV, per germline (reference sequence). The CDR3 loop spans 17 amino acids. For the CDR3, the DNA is TGTGCCAGCAGTTCCTCCCCCTTGGCGGGGGTGCCAGATACGCAGTATTTT. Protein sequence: CASSSSPLAGVPDTQYF.

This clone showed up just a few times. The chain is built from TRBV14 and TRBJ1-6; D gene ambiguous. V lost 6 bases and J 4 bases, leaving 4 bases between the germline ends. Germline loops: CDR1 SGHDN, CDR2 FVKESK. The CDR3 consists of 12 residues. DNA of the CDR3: TGTGCCAGCAGTCTTTATAATTCACCCCTCCACTTT. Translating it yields CASSLYNSPLHF.

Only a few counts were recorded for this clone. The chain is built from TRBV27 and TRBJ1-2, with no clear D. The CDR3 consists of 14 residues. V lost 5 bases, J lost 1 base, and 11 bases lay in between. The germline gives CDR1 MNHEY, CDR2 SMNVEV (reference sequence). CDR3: CASSPTRGNYGYTF. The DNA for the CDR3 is TGTGCCAGCAGTCCTACACGAGGTAACTATGGCTACACCTTC.

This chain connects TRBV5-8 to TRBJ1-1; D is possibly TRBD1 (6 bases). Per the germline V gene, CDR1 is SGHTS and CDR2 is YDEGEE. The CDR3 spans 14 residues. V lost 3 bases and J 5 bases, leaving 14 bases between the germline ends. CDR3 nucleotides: TGTGCCAGCAGCTCCGGACAGCTGGGGACTGAAGCTTTCTTT. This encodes CASSSGQLGTEAFF.

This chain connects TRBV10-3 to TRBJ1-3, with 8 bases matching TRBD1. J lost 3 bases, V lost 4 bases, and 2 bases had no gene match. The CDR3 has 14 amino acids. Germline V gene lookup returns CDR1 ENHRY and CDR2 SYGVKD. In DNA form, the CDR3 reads TGTGCCATCAGTGCCGGACAGGGTGGAAACACCATATATTTT. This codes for CAISAGQGGNTIYF.

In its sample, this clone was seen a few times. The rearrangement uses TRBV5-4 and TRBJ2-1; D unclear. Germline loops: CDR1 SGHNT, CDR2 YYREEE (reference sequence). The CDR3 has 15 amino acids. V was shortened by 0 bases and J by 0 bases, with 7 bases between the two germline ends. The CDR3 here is CASSLAVSSYNEQFF. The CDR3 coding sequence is TGTGCCAGCAGCTTGGCCGTCAGCTCCTACAATGAGCAGTTCTTC.

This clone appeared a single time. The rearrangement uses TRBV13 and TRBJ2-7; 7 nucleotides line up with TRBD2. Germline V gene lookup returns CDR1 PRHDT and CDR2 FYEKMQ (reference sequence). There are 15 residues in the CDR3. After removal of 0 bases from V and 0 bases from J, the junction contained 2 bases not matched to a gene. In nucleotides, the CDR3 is TGTGCCAGCAGCTTAGGGGGCGGGAGCTCCTACGAGCAGTACTTC. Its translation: CASSLGGGSSYEQYF.

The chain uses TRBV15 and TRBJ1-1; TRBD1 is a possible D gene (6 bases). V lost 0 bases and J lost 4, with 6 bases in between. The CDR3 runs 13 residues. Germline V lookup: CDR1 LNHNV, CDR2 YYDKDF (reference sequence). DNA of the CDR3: TGTGCCACCAGCAGAGACAGGGGCACTGAAGCTTTCTTT. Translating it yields CATSRDRGTEAFF. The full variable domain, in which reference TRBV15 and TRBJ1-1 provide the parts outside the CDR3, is DAMVIQNPRYQVTQFGKPVTLSCSQTLNHNVMYWYQQKSSQAPKLLFHYYDKDFNNEADTPDNFQSRRPNTSFCFLDIRSPGLGDTAMYLCATSRDRGTEAFFGQGTRLTVV.

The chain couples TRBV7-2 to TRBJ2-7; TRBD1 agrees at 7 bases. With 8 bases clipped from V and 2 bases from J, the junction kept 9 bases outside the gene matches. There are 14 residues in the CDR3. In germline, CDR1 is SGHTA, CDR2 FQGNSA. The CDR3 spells CASRSGGIPYEQYF. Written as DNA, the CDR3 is TGTGCCAGCCGCTCAGGGGGAATCCCCTACGAGCAGTACTTC.

CDR3 nucleotides: TGTGCCAGCAGTGAACGGGGTGAAGCTTTCTTT. Protein: CASSERGEAFF. This rearrangement joins TRBV6-1 to TRBJ1-1, with D unresolved. V lost 2 bases and J lost 7, with 5 bases in between. Germline loops: CDR1 MNHNS, CDR2 SASEGT. The CDR3 length is 11 residues.